The 18 T cell receptor beta chains below were found in one sample sequenced in a study of shared clonotypes between healthy human individuals (dated by TCRdb to between 2020 and 2021). Library preparation used the immunoSEQ multiplex PCR assay. TCRdb mirrors the immuneACCESS table, restricted to in-frame sequences. Some clones are absent from its copies; in checked studies, under half trace to an unresolved V gene, and the reason for the others is unknown. The sample profile shows around 480,000 clones; approximately 79% of them were found once. Around 13% of the sample goes to the ten largest clones. Material: PBMCs. The receptor source for this set is a woman aged 35 to 49 in good health. Some clones in this sample may be carry-over from other donors' samples.

A few counts support this clone. This chain uses TRBV7-6 with TRBJ2-7, with 11 positions matching TRBD2. The CDR3 spans 15 residues. The V gene's germline CDR1 is SGHVS and CDR2 FNYEAQ. V gave up 5 bases and J gave up 2 bases; unmatched junction bases: 5. CDR3 region: CASSPLAGGTYEQYF. The CDR3 region has the DNA TGTGCCAGCAGCCCTCTAGCGGGAGGTACCTACGAGCAGTACTTC. The full variable domain, in which reference TRBV7-6 and TRBJ2-7 provide the parts outside the CDR3, is GAGVSQSPRYKVTKRGQDVALRCDPISGHVSLYWYRQALGQGPEFLTYFNYEAQQDKSGLPNDRFSAERPEGSISTLTIQRTEQRDSAMYRCASSPLAGGTYEQYFGPGTRLTVT.

This chain links TRBV10-2 with TRBJ2-1, with 8 nucleotides matching TRBD2. The CDR3 extends over 13 amino acids. From germline, CDR1 is WSHSY and CDR2 SAAADI. With V trimmed by 6 bases and J by 3 bases, 1 base remained unmatched. The CDR3 is CASRSGGYNEQFF. CDR3 nucleotide sequence: TGCGCCAGCAGGAGCGGGGGCTACAATGAGCAGTTCTTC.

The chain combines TRBV27 with TRBJ2-3, with TRBD2 matching 10 bases. The germline V gene has CDR1 MNHEY and CDR2 SMNVEV (reference sequence). The CDR3 has 16 residues. Trimming at V came to 6 bases and at J to 3 bases, leaving 9 bases not matched to a gene. The CDR3 DNA sequence: TGTGCCAGCAGCCCCCTAGCGGGGGATCGTACAGATACGCAGTATTTT. Translated: CASSPLAGDRTDTQYF.

The V call is TRBV28, the J call TRBJ2-7; 9 bases fit TRBD1. CDR3 length: 15 amino acids. Trimming at V came to 5 bases and at J to 4 bases, leaving 9 bases not matched to a gene. Germline V gene lookup returns CDR1 MDHEN and CDR2 SYDVKM. CDR3 amino acids: CASSPGTGKFYEQYF. CDR3 sequence (DNA): TGTGCCAGCAGTCCAGGGACAGGGAAATTTTACGAGCAGTACTTC.

The V call is TRBV7-2, the J call TRBJ2-3, with 9 bases that match TRBD2. Trimming took 2 bases from V and 4 from J; bases not matched to a gene: 4. The CDR3 spans 15 residues. Germline V gene lookup returns CDR1 SGHTA and CDR2 FQGNSA. As DNA, the CDR3 is TGTGCCAGCAGCTTACTAGCGGGATTCCCAGATACGCAGTATTTT. This gives the protein CASSLLAGFPDTQYF. The full variable domain, its missing parts supplied by reference TRBV7-2 and TRBJ2-3, is GAGVSQSPSNKVTEKGKDVELRCDPISGHTALYWYRQSLGQGLEFLIYFQGNSAPDKSGLPSDRFSAERTGGSVSTLTIQRTQQEDSAVYLCASSLLAGFPDTQYFGPGTRLTVL.

CDR3: CASRLAGGPSNEQFF. In nucleotides, the CDR3 is TGCGCCAGCAGACTAGCGGGAGGGCCATCAAATGAGCAGTTCTTC. The J gene is TRBJ2-1, the V gene TRBV5-1; 13 nucleotides agree with TRBD2. The germline V gene encodes CDR1 SGHRS and CDR2 YFSETQ. Trimming took 5 bases from V and 7 from J; bases not matched to a gene: 6. CDR3 length: 15 residues.

The CDR3 protein is CASSPRLDLTGELFF. The CDR3 bases are TGTGCCAGCTCACCACGGCTGGATCTCACCGGGGAGCTGTTTTTT. The V gene is TRBV18, the J gene TRBJ2-2; no firm D call. Trimming removed 1 base from V and 4 bases from J, with 10 bases in between. Germline V CDR1 and CDR2: KGHSH, LQKENI. This CDR3 region has 15 residues. Complete variable domain (other parts from reference TRBV18 and TRBJ2-2): NAGVMQNPRHLVRRRGQEARLRCSPMKGHSHVYWYRQLPEEGLKFMVYLQKENIIDESGMPKERFSAEFPKEGPSILRIQQVVRGDSAAYFCASSPRLDLTGELFFGEGSRLTVL.

The chain uses TRBV19 and TRBJ2-2; 12 bases are shared with TRBD2. J gave up 4 bases and V 10 bases, and 4 bases lay outside the gene matches. CDR1 and CDR2 from the germline V gene are LNHDA and SQIVND (reference sequence). The length of the CDR3 is 14 residues. The CDR3 sequence is CATQTSGSTGELFF. CDR3 sequence (DNA): TGTGCCACCCAGACTAGCGGGAGCACCGGGGAGCTGTTTTTT. The full variable domain, with the rest looked up from reference TRBV19 and TRBJ2-2, is DGGITQSPKYLFRKEGQNVTLSCEQNLNHDAMYWYRQDPGQGLRLIYYSQIVNDFQKGDIAEGYSVSREKKESFPLTVTSAQKNPTAFYLCATQTSGSTGELFFGEGSRLTVL.

Comments on this clone: This probably arose from a read error, given a far larger clone one base away. The chain uses TRBV6-4 and TRBJ2-2, with D perhaps TRBD1 (5 bases). V was shortened by 3 bases and J by 1 base, with 15 bases between the two germline ends. This CDR3 contains 17 residues. The germline V gene has CDR1 MRHNA and CDR2 SNTAGT. CDR3 sequence reads: CASSDSQDSRNTGELFF. CDR3 sequence (DNA): TGTGCCAGCAGTGATTCACAGGATTCAAGGAACACCGGGGAGCTGTTTTTT.

The chain is built from TRBV28 and TRBJ1-4; D perhaps matches TRBD1 (6 bases). In germline, CDR1 is MDHEN, CDR2 SYDVKM. There are 18 residues in the CDR3. V dropped 7 bases and J dropped 0 bases, with 21 bases sitting between them. The CDR3 DNA sequence: TGTGCCAGCACCTACCCCCGGGACACAATTGCAACTAATGAAAAACTGTTTTTT. This sequence encodes CASTYPRDTIATNEKLFF.

The sample holds one count of this clone. The chain couples TRBV9 to TRBJ1-3; 10 nucleotides match TRBD1. The germline V gene encodes CDR1 SGDLS and CDR2 YYNGEE. This CDR3 is 15 amino acids long. The J segment lost 8 bases and the V segment lost 0 bases, leaving 5 bases of the junction unmatched. CDR3 coding DNA: TGTGCCAGCAGCGTAGCGGGGACAGGGGAGGACACCATATATTTT. Translation: CASSVAGTGEDTIYF.

This clone appeared once. The CDR3 loop reads CASSPPGGTNTGELFF. The CDR3 DNA sequence: TGTGCCAGCAGTCCTCCAGGGGGCACGAACACCGGGGAGCTGTTTTTT. The chain uses TRBV28 and TRBJ2-2, with 8 bases that match TRBD1. The trim removed 5 bases at V and 0 bases at J, leaving 5 bases unmatched. Germline CDR1 is MDHEN and CDR2 is SYDVKM. The CDR3 length is 16 residues.

The chain has TRBV6-6 and TRBJ1-1, with no clear D. Per the germline V gene, CDR1 is MNHNY and CDR2 is SVGAGI (reference sequence). The CDR3 contains 12 residues. Trimming shortened V by 6 bases and J by 10 bases, and 15 bases separated the two germline ends. The CDR3 bases are TGTGCCAGCAGCCCTTCCCCCGGAGGAGCTTTCTTT. Translation: CASSPSPGGAFF.

This chain connects TRBV7-9 to TRBJ2-7, with 9 bases matching TRBD1. The trim removed 5 bases at V and 4 bases at J, leaving 12 bases unmatched. The CDR3 totals 16 residues. The germline V gene encodes CDR1 SEHNR and CDR2 FQNEAQ (reference sequence). For the CDR3, the DNA is TGTGCCAGCAGCCAAGACCCTCGGGACAGGGCTTACGAGCAGTACTTC. Translated, it gives CASSQDPRDRAYEQYF.

This clone was detected only a few times. This chain uses TRBV7-2 with TRBJ2-3; D uncertain. The V gene lost 2 bases and the J gene lost 0 bases, with 6 bases spanning the gap. Germline V gives CDR1 SGHTA, CDR2 FQGNSA. CDR3 length: 14 amino acids. The CDR3 is CASSLWYSTDTQYF. The CDR3 DNA reads TGTGCCAGCAGCTTATGGTATAGCACAGATACGCAGTATTTT.

V is TRBV7-9 and J is TRBJ1-1; D might be TRBD1 (5 bases). Germline loops: CDR1 SEHNR, CDR2 FQNEAQ (reference sequence). This CDR3 spans 15 amino acids. Trimming shortened V by 2 bases and J by 3 bases, and 13 bases separated the two germline ends. This chain's CDR3 is CASSLYPGTHTEAFF. The DNA for the CDR3 is TGTGCCAGCAGCTTATACCCGGGGACTCACACTGAAGCTTTCTTT.

This clone showed up just once. The chain employs TRBV5-5 and TRBJ1-5, with unresolved D. Germline V gene lookup returns CDR1 SGHKS and CDR2 YYEKEE (reference sequence). The V gene lost 0 bases and the J gene lost 4 bases, with 11 bases spanning the gap. The CDR3 totals 15 residues. CDR3 region: CASSLGQTLNQPQHF. The CDR3 DNA reads as TGTGCCAGCAGCTTGGGTCAGACGCTGAATCAGCCCCAGCATTTT.

The gene calls are TRBV12-5 and TRBJ1-2; the match to TRBD1 covers 11 bases. V shed 3 bases, J shed 6 bases, and the junction held 6 bases outside the gene matches. CDR3 length: 15 residues. Germline-derived CDR1 and CDR2 are LGHNT and FRNRAP. CDR3 in DNA: TGTGCTAGTGGTTTCGGGACAGGGGGGGAGGATGGCTACACCTTC. It is translated as CASGFGTGGEDGYTF.